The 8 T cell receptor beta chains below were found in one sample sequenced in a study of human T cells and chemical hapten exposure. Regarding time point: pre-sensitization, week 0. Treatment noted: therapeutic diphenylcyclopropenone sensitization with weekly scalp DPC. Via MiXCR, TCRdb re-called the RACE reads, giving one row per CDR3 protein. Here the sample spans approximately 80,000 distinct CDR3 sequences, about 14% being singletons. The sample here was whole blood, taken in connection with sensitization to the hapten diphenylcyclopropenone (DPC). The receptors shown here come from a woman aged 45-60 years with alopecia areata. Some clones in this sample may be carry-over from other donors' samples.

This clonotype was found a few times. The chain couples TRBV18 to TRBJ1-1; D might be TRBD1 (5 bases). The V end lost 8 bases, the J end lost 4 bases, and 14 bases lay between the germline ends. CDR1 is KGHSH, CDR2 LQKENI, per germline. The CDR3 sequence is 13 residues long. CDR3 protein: CASQSTGGTEAFF. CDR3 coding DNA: TGTGCCAGCCAATCTACGGGGGGCACTGAAGCTTTCTTT.

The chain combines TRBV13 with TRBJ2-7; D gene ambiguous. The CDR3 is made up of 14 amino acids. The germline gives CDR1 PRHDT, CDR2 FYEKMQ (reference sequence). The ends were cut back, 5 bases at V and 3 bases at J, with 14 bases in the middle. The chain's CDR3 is CASSDSGAYYEQYF. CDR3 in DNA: TGTGCCAGCAGCGATTCGGGCGCATACTACGAGCAGTACTTC.

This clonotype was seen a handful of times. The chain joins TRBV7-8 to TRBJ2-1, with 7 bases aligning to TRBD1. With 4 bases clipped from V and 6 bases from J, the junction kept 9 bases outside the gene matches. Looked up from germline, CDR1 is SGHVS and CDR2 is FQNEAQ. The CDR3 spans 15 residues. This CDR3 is CASSSQGQVGNEQFF. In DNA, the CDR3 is TGTGCCAGCAGCTCACAAGGACAGGTTGGCAATGAGCAGTTCTTC. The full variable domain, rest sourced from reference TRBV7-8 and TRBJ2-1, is GAGVSQSPRYKVAKRGQDVALRCDPISGHVSLFWYQQALGQGPEFLTYFQNEAQLDKSGLPSDRFFAERPEGSVSTLKIQRTQQEDSAVYLCASSSQGQVGNEQFFGPGTRLTVL.

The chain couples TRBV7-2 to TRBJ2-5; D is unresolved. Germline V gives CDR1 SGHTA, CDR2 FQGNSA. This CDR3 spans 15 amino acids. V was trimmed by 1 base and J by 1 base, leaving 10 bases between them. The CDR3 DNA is TGTGCCAGCAGCTTAGTCCCCCTAACCCAAGAGACCCAGTACTTC. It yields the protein CASSLVPLTQETQYF.

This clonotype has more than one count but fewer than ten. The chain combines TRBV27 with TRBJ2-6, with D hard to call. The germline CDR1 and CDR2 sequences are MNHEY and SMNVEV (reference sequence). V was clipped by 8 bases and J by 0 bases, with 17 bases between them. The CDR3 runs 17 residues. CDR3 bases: TGTGCCAGCGCGCTGGGCCGCGGAATCTCTGGGGCCAACGTCCTGACTTTC. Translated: CASALGRGISGANVLTF.

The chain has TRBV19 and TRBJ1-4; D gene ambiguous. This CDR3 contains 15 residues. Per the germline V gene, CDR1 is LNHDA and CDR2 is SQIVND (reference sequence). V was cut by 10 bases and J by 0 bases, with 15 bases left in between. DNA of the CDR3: TGTGCCACCGGTGATCGGGGAGCAACTAATGAAAAACTGTTTTTT. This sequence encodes CATGDRGATNEKLFF.

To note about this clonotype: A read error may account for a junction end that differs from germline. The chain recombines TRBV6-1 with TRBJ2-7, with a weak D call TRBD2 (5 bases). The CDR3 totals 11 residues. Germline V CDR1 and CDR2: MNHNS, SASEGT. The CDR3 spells CASSELWERYF. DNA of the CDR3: TGTGCCAGCAGTGAACTATGGGAGCGGTACTTC.

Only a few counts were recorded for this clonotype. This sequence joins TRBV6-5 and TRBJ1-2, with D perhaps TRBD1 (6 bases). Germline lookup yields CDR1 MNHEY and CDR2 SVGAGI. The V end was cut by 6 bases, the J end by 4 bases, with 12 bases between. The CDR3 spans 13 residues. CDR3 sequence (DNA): TGTGCCAGCAGGGACAGCCATTCCTATGGCTACACCTTC. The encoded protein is CASRDSHSYGYTF.